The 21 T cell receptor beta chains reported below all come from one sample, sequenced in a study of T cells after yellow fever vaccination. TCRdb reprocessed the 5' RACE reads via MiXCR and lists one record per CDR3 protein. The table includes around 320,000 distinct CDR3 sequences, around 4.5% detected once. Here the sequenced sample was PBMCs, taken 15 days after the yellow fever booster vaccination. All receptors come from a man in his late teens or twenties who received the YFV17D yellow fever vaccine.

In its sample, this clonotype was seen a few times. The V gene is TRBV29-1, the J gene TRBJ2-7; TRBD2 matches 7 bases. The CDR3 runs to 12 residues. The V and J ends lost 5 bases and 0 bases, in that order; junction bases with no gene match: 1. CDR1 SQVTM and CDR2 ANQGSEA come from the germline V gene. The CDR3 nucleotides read TGCAGCGTTACTAGCGACTCCTACGAGCAGTACTTC. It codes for CSVTSDSYEQYF.

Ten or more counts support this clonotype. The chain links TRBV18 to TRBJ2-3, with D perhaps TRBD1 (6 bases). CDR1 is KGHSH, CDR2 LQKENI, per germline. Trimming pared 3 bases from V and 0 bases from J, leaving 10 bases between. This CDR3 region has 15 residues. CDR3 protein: CASSPPGQSTDTQYF. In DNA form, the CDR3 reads TGTGCCAGCTCACCTCCGGGACAAAGCACAGATACGCAGTATTTT.

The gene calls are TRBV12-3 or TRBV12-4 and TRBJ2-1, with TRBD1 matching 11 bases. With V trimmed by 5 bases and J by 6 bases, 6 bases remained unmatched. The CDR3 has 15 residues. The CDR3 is CASSLTGTGGNEQFF. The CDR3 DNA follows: TGTGCCAGCAGTCTTACCGGGACAGGGGGCAATGAGCAGTTCTTC.

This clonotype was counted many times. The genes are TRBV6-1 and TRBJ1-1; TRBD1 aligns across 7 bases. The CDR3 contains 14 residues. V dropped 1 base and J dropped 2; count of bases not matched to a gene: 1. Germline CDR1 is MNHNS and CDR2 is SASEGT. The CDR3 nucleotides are TGTGCCAGCAGTGAAGGACAGGGTAACACTGAAGCTTTCTTT. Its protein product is CASSEGQGNTEAFF.

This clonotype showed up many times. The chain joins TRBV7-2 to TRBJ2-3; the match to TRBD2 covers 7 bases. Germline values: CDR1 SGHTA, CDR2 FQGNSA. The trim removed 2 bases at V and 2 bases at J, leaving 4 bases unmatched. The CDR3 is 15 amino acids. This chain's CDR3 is CASSLSGGPTDTQYF. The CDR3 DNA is TGTGCCAGCAGCTTATCGGGGGGACCCACAGATACGCAGTATTTT. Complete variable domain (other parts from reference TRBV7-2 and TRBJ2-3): GAGVSQSPSNKVTEKGKDVELRCDPISGHTALYWYRQSLGQGLEFLIYFQGNSAPDKSGLPSDRFSAERTGGSVSTLTIQRTQQEDSAVYLCASSLSGGPTDTQYFGPGTRLTVL.

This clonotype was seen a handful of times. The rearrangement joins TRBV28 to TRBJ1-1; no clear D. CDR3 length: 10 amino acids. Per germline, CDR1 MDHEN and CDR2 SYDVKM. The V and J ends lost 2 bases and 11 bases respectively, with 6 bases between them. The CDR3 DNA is TGTGCCAGCAGTTTAGGGGAGGCTTTCTTT. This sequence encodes CASSLGEAFF.

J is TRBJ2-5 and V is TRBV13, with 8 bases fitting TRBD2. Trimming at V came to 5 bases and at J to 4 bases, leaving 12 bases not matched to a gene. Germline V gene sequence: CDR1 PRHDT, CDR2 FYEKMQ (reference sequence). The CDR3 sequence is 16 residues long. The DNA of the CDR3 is TGTGCCAGCAGCACCAGACGCGGGGGGCCGCTAGAGACCCAGTACTTC. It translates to CASSTRRGGPLETQYF.

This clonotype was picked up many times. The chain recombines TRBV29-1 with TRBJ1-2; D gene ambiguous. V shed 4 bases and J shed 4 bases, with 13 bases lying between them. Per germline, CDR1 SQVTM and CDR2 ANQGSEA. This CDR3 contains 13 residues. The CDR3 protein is CSVGLGRSYGYTF. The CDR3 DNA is TGCAGCGTTGGTCTAGGACGGTCCTATGGCTACACCTTC.

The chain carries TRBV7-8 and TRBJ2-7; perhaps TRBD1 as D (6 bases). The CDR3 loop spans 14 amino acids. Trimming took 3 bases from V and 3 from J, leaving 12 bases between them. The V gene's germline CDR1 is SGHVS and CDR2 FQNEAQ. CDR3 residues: CASSFVDSLYEQYF. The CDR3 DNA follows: TGTGCCAGCAGCTTTGTGGACAGTCTCTACGAGCAGTACTTC.

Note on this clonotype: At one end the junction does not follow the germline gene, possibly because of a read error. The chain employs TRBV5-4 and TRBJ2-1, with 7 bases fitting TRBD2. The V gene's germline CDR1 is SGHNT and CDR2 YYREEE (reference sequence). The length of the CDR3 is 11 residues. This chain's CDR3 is CASSLTSEKIF. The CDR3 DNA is TGTGCCAGCAGCTTAACTAGCGAAAAGATCTTC.

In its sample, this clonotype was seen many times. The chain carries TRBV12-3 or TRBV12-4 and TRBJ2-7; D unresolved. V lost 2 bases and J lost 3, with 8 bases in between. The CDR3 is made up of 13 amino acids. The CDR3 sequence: CASSLNSGYEQYV. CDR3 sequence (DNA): TGTGCCAGCAGTTTAAACTCCGGCTACGAGCAGTACGTC.

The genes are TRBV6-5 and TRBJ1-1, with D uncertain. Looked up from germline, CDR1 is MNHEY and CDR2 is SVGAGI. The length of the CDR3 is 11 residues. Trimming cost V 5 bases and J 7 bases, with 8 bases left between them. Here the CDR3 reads CASSEGNEAFF. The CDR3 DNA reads TGTGCCAGCAGTGAAGGGAATGAAGCTTTCTTT.

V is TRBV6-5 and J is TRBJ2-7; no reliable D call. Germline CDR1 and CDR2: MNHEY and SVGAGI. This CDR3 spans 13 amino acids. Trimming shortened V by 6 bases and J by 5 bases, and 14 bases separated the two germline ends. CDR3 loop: CASSPPGSDEQYF. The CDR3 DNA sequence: TGTGCCAGCAGCCCCCCGGGTTCAGACGAGCAGTACTTC.

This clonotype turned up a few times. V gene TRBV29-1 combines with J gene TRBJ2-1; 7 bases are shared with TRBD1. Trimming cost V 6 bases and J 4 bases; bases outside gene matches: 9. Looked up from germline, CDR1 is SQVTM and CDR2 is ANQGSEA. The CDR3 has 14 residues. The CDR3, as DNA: TGCAGCGTACAGGGGTCACAAATTTACAATGAGCAGTTCTTC. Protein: CSVQGSQIYNEQFF.

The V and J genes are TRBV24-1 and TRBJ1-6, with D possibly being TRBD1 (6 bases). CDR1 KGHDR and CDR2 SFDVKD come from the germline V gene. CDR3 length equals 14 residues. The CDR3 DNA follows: TGTGTCCACCAGAAGAACAGGGTCGTTTCACCCCTCCACTTT. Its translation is CVHQKNRVVSPLHF.

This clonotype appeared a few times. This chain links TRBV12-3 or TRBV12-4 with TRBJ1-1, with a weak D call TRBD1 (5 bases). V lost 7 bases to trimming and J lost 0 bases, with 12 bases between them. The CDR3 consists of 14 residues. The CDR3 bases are TGTGCCAGCAACCACAGGAGAATGAACACTGAAGCTTTCTTT. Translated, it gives CASNHRRMNTEAFF.

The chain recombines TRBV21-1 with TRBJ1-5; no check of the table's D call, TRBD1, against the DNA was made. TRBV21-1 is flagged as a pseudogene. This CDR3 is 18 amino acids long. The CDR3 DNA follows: TGTGCCAGCAGGCGGCGGGGGCCAGGGCTTTTTAGCAATCAGCCCCAGCATTTT. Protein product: CASRRRGPGLFSNQPQHF.

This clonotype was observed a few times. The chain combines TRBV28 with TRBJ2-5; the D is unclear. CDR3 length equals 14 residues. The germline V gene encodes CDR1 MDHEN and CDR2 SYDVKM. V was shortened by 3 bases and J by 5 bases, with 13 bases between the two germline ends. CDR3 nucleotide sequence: TGTGCCAGCAGTTTGACGGCCGGCGTGGAGACCCAGTACTTC. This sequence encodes CASSLTAGVETQYF.

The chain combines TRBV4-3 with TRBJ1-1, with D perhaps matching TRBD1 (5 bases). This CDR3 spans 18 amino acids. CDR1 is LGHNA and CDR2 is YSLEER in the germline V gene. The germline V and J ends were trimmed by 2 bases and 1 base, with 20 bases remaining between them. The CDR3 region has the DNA TGCGCCAGCAGCCAAAATCGGGGCTTTGCAGATAAGAACACTGAAGCTTTCTTT. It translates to CASSQNRGFADKNTEAFF.

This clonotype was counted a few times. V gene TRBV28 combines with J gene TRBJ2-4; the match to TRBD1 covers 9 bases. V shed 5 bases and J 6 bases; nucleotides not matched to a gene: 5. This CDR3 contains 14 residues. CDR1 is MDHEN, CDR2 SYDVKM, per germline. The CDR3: CASSLPGQGNIQYF. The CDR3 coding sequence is TGTGCCAGCAGTCTACCGGGACAGGGAAACATTCAGTACTTC.

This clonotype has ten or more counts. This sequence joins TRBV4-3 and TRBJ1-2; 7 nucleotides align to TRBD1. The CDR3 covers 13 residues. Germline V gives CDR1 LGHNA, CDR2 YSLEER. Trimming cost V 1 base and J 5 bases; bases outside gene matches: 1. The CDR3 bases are TGCGCCAGCAGCCAAGCCAGGGGGTATGGCTACACCTTC. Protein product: CASSQARGYGYTF.